Described below is a single T cell receptor (beta chain) sequence and its context. This clone was observed a handful of times. Its binding antigen is unknown. One base away there is no much larger clone; base qualities are not given. This record belongs to a study of blood T cell repertoires in COVID-19 (TCRdb year 2020). Notes on the research overall: Collaborator samples came from the United States, Italy and Spain and covered acute and convalescent phases of COVID-19. HLA class I and class II types, where available, came from metadata supplied by the sample provider rather than from assay-based typing. The prospective study material was composed of cDNA or gDNA derived from T cells, B-cell-depleted T cells, or PBMCs. The dataset comprised deeply sampled blood TCRbeta repertoires from subjects exposed to, actively infected with, or recovered from COVID-19. Sample metadata almost always included a de-identified subject ID, COVID-19 status, age in years and sex. The samples were drawn from the first 160 participants of the ongoing ImmuneRACE study and from about 1,200 subjects provided by 6 global collaborators. The repertoires were made available in a free public database intended to serve as a resource for research on the immune response to SARS-CoV-2. Study-level results and caveats: Clinical and demographic metadata were provided uncurated, with the amount varying by source and participant.

TCRbeta CDR3 regions were amplified from genomic DNA by means of the immunoSEQ Assay, a bias-controlled multiplex PCR. In the paper's pipeline: The number of nucleated cells in each sample was estimated from the amplification of reference gene primers within the assay. Sequence reads were collapsed and filtered to measure the absolute abundance of every unique TCRbeta CDR3 rearrangement. For each sample, productive Simpson clonality was calculated by taking the square root of Simpson's diversity index across productive rearrangements. The clones in this table, taken by TCRdb from immuneACCESS, are in-frame only. Not every clone is retained; where verified, under half of the shortfall comes from an unresolved V gene, and the cause of the rest is unknown. The V and J calls and clone size were taken over from that table, and D and trimming were inferred from the DNA. The sample has about 80,000 clones on record, 87% of them singletons. Approximately 4.9% of the sample is taken by the ten largest.

The collaborating institutions used their own protocols to collect whole blood in K2EDTA tubes. For TCRbeta analysis, collaborators shipped samples as frozen whole blood, isolated PBMCs, or DNA extracted from either of those sample types. As encoded in the germline V gene, CDR1 is SGHRS while CDR2 is YFSETQ. V loses 0 bases of germline sequence and J loses 8 bases, and the interval between the two ends is 11 bases. Taken from cysteine to phenylalanine, the CDR3 has 13 residues. The sequence is cut down to CDR3 DNA, 39 bases in frame from base 1. This clonotype originated in a woman over 75 with active or convalescent COVID-19. The sequence joins TRBV5-1 to TRBJ1-1; the D gene is not confidently resolved. Material for sequencing was peripheral blood. The CDR3 protein sequence reads: CASSLVPGSEAFF. The base sequence is TGCGCCAGCAGCTTGGTCCCGGGATCGGAAGCTTTCTTT.